One and the same sample provided the 13 T cell receptor beta chains below, sequenced in a study of tumor-infiltrating lymphocytes in primary liver carcinoma. The input was around 500 ng total RNA; TCR beta cDNA was made from it with a constant-region primer. Each TCR beta library was derived from three nested multiplex PCR rounds that employed slightly modified ARM-PCR. In the first two PCR rounds, TRBV1-TRBV30 forward primers were paired with a C-beta reverse primer, and each round lasted around 10 cycles. A single record per CDR3 protein comes from TCRdb applying MiXCR to the multiplex PCR reads. The repertoire holds roughly 200,000 distinct CDR3 sequences, with around four fifths as singletons. Co-extraction yielded RNA and DNA from about 20-30 mg of unsorted bulk tissue. The sample comprised tumor tissue from primary liver carcinoma. The source is a man in his forties with primary liver carcinoma and hepatitis B virus infection.

As regards this clonotype: The final CDR3 position lacks the conserved phenylalanine or tryptophan, pointing to a likely read error. This rearrangement joins TRBV5-5 to TRBJ2-3; D is uncertain. Deletions cut 2 bases from V and 3 bases from J, with 10 bases between. CDR3 size: 14 residues. Germline V gene lookup returns CDR1 SGHKS and CDR2 YYEKEE (reference sequence). CDR3 residues: CASSFTVRTDTQYL. CDR3 DNA sequence: TGTGCCAGCAGCTTCACAGTTCGAACAGATACGCAGTATCTT.

This clonotype occurred many times. The CDR3 sequence is CASSKYQAGELFF. The CDR3 bases are TGTGCCAGCAGCAAATACCAAGCCGGGGAGCTGTTTTTT. The chain couples TRBV7-9 to TRBJ2-2; no clear D. Per germline, CDR1 SEHNR and CDR2 FQNEAQ (reference sequence). This CDR3 is built from 13 residues. The V end was cut by 5 bases, the J end by 6 bases, with 10 bases between.

In this sample, this clonotype turned up once. The junction departs from the called germline gene at one end, perhaps through a read error. This chain uses TRBV29-1 with TRBJ2-6; D perhaps matches TRBD2 (6 bases). Germline assignment: CDR1 SQVTM and CDR2 ANQGSEA. The CDR3 is 15 residues long. The CDR3 DNA sequence: TGCATCGTAGCCTGGAGGGACTCTGGGGCCAATGTCCTGACTTTC. Its protein product is CIVAWRDSGANVLTF. Variable domain in full (rest from reference TRBV29-1 and TRBJ2-6): SAVISQKPSRDICQRGTSLTIQCQVDSQVTMMFWYRQQPGQSLTLIATANQGSEATYESGFVIDKFPISRPNLTFSTLTVSNMSPEDSSIYLCIVAWRDSGANVLTFGAGSRLTVL.

With regard to this clonotype: The junction shows a germline mismatch at one end, possibly a read error. The rearrangement uses TRBV6-5 and TRBJ2-5, with 10 bases matching TRBD1. CDR3 length: 15 amino acids. Germline CDR1 is MNHEY and CDR2 is SVGAGI. The CDR3 is CVSRGTGAGEETQYF. The CDR3 DNA is TGTGTCAGCAGAGGGACAGGGGCAGGTGAAGAGACCCAGTACTTC.

Note on this clonotype: Given a much more abundant clone one base away, this may be a read error. This chain uses TRBV28 with TRBJ2-7, with 10 bases lining up with TRBD2. The CDR3 extends over 15 amino acids. The germline V gene encodes CDR1 MDHEN and CDR2 SYDVKM. The CDR3 spells CASSPRLAGVYKQYF. The CDR3 DNA reads as TGTGCCAGCAGTCCACGTCTAGCGGGAGTCTACAAGCAGTACTTC.

For this clonotype: One end of the junction does not line up with germline, which may come from a read error. The chain is built from TRBV4-3 and TRBJ2-4, with 8 nucleotides matching TRBD1. The CDR3 length is 14 residues. Germline values: CDR1 LGHNA, CDR2 YSLEER. The DNA for the CDR3 is TGCGCCAGCCGCCAGGCAGGGGGCAAAAACATTCAATACTTC. Encoded protein: CASRQAGGKNIQYF.

This clonotype was counted between two and nine times. V usage is TRBV11-3 and J usage is TRBJ2-7, with D tentatively TRBD1 or TRBD2 (5 bases each). Trimming shortened V by 9 bases and J by 0 bases, and 12 bases separated the two germline ends. This CDR3 has 13 residues. Germline V gene data show CDR1 as SGHNT and CDR2 as YENEEA. The CDR3 coding sequence is TGTGCCAGTAGCGTGGGACGCTCCTACGAGCAGTACTTC. This gives the protein CASSVGRSYEQYF.

On this clonotype itself: The junction departs from germline at one end; a sequencing error may be responsible. J is TRBJ2-5 and V is TRBV5-4; no definite D call. Germline lookup yields CDR1 SGHNT and CDR2 YYREEE (reference sequence). The CDR3 length is 12 residues. In nucleotides, the CDR3 is TGTGCGAGCAGCTTGTTTCTAGAGACCCATTACTTC. Amino acids: CASSLFLETHYF.

A note on this clonotype: The junction differs from germline at one of its ends, possibly a read error. This chain links TRBV6-1 with TRBJ2-7; TRBD2 aligns across 8 bases. This CDR3 comprises 15 residues. CDR1 is MNHNS and CDR2 is SASEGT in the germline V gene. CDR3 loop: CVSSEGTSGLYEQYF. The CDR3 DNA follows: TGTGTCAGCAGTGAGGGGACTAGTGGTCTCTACGAGCAGTACTTC.

A remark on this clonotype: At one end the junction does not follow the germline gene, possibly because of a read error. The chain couples TRBV29-1 to TRBJ2-1; D is tentatively TRBD1 or TRBD2 (5 bases each). This CDR3 has 12 amino acids. Looked up from germline, CDR1 is SQVTM and CDR2 is ANQGSEA. In DNA, the CDR3 is TGCAGCGCGGTGAGGGGTAACAATGAGCATTTCTTC. Its protein product is CSAVRGNNEHFF.

In its sample, this clonotype was seen once. The chain employs TRBV12-3 or TRBV12-4 and TRBJ2-3, with TRBD1 as a possible D gene (6 bases). V was trimmed by 3 bases and J by 6 bases, leaving 13 bases between them. The CDR3 contains 14 residues. The CDR3 DNA sequence: TGTGCCAGCAGTTTTACAGGGAATGGGGATACGCAGTATTTT. Translated: CASSFTGNGDTQYF.

This clonotype was counted only a few times. It may be a read error: a sequence one base away is much more abundant. The chain is built from TRBV12-3 or TRBV12-4 and TRBJ2-1, with 7 bases lining up with TRBD1. The length of the CDR3 is 16 residues. The trim removed 5 bases at V and 12 bases at J, leaving 19 bases unmatched. CDR3 in DNA: TGTGCCAGCAGTCTGCGGACAGGAGACACACCGGGTAGGCAGTTCTTC. This encodes CASSLRTGDTPGRQFF.

This clonotype was counted many times. The rearrangement uses TRBV28 and TRBJ2-6, with 8 positions matching TRBD2. The germline CDR1 and CDR2 sequences are MDHEN and SYDVKM. The CDR3 has 15 residues. After removal of 7 bases from V and 0 bases from J, the junction contained 2 bases not matched to a gene. In DNA form, the CDR3 reads TGTGCCAGCACGGGGGGGAACTCTGGGGCCAACGTCCTGACTTTC. Translating gives CASTGGNSGANVLTF.